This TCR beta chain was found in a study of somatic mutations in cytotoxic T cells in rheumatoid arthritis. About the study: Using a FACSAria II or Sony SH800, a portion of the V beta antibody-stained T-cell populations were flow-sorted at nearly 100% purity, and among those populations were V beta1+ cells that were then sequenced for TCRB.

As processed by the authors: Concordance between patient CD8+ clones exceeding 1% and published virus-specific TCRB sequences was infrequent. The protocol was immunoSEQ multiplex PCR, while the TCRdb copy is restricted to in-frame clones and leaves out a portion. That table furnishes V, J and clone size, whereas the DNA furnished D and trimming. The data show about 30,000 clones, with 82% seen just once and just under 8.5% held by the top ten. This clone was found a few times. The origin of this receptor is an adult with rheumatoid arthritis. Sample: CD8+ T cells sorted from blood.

Written as DNA, the CDR3 is TGTGCCAGCAGTTTATGGGGCGAGGGAACTCAGCCCCAGCATTTT. Protein product: CASSLWGEGTQPQHF. The gene calls are TRBV28 and TRBJ1-5; D not certain. From germline, CDR1 is MDHEN and CDR2 SYDVKM. The CDR3 is 15 amino acids. The V end was cut by 0 bases, the J end by 6 bases, with 12 bases between.